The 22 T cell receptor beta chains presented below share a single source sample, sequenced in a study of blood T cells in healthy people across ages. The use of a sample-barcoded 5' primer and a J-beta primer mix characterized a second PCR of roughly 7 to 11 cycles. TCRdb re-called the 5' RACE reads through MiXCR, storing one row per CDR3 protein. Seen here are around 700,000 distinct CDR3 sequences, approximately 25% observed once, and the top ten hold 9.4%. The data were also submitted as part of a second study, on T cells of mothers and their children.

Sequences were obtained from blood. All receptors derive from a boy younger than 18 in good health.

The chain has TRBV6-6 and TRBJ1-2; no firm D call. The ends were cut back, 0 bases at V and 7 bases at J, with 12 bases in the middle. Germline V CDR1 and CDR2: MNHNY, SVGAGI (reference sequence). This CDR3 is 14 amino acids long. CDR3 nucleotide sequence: TGTGCCAGCAGTTACTCGGGATACGAGAGTGGCTACACCTTC. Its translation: CASSYSGYESGYTF.

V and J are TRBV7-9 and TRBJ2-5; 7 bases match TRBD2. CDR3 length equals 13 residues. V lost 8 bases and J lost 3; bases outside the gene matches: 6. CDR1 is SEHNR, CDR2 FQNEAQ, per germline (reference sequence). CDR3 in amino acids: CASETGGEETQYF. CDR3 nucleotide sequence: TGTGCCAGCGAAACGGGGGGTGAAGAGACCCAGTACTTC.

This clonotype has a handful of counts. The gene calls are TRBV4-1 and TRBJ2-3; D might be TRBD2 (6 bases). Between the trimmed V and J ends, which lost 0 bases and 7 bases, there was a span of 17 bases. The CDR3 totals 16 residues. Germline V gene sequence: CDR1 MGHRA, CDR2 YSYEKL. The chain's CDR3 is CASSQDQVGGGNTQYF. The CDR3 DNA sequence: TGCGCCAGCAGCCAAGATCAGGTCGGGGGTGGGAATACGCAGTATTTT.

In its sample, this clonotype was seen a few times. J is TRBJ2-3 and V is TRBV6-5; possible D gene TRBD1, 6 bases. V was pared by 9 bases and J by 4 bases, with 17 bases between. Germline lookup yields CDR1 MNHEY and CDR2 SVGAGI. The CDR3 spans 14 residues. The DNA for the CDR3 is TGTGCCAGTTCCCACAGGGATTCAGCAGATACGCAGTATTTT. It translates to CASSHRDSADTQYF.

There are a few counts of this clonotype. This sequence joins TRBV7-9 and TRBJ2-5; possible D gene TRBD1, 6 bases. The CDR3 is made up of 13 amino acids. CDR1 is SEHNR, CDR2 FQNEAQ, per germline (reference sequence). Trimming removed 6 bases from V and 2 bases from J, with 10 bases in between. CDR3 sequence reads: CASSETGQETQYF. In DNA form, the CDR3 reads TGTGCCAGCAGTGAAACAGGGCAAGAGACCCAGTACTTC.

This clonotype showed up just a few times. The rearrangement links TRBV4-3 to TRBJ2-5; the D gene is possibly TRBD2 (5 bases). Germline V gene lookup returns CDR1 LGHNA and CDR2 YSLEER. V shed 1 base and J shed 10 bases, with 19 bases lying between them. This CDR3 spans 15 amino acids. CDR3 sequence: CASSQGSPGIEGQYF. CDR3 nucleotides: TGCGCCAGCAGCCAAGGGTCCCCAGGAATCGAGGGCCAGTACTTC.

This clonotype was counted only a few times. The CDR3 sequence is CASSPLREAGELFF. The DNA of the CDR3 is TGTGCCAGCAGTCCGCTCCGGGAAGCCGGGGAGCTGTTTTTT. This rearrangement joins TRBV27 to TRBJ2-2, with D possibly being TRBD2 (5 bases). Trimming took 5 bases from V and 6 from J, leaving 13 bases between them. The germline V gene encodes CDR1 MNHEY and CDR2 SMNVEV (reference sequence). The CDR3 runs 14 residues.

The CDR3 protein is CASSLDPGVEQFF. CDR3 in DNA: TGTGCCAGCAGCTTAGATCCTGGAGTGGAGCAGTTCTTC. This chain uses TRBV7-2 with TRBJ2-1; D ambiguous. The CDR3 runs to 13 residues. CDR1 is SGHTA and CDR2 is FQGNSA in the germline V gene. V was clipped by 1 base and J by 10 bases, with 11 bases between them.

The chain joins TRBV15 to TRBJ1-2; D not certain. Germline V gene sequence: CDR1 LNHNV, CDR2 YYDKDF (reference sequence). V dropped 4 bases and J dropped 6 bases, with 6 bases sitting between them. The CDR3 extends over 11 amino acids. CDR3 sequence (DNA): TGTGCCACCAGCAACCTAAATGGCTACACCTTC. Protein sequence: CATSNLNGYTF.

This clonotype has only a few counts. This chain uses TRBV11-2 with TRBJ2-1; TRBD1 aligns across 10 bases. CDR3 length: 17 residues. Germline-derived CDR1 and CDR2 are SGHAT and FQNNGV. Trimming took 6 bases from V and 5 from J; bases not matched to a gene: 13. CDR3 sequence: CASRPVGGTGAHNEQFF. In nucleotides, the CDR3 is TGTGCCAGCAGACCAGTCGGGGGGACAGGGGCACACAATGAGCAGTTCTTC.

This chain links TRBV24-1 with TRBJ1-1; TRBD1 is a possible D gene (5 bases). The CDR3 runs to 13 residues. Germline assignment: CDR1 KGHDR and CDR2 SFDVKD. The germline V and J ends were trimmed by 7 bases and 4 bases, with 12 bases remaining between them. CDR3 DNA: TGTGCCACCAGCCTGACCGGGACCACTGAAGCTTTCTTT. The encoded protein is CATSLTGTTEAFF.

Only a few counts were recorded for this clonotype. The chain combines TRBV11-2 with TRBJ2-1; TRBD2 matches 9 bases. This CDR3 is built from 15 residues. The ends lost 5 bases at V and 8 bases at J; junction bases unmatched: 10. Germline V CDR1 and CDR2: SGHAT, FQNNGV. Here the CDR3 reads CASSQGTSSADEQFF. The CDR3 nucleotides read TGTGCCAGCAGCCAAGGGACTAGCTCGGCGGATGAGCAGTTCTTC.

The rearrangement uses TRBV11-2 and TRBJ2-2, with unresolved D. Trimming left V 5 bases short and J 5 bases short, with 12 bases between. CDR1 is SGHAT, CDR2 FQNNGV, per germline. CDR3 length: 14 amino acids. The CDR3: CASSLSRVTGELFF. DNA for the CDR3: TGTGCCAGCAGCCTCTCAAGGGTTACCGGGGAGCTGTTTTTT. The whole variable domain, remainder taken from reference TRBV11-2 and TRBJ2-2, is EAGVAQSPRYKIIEKRQSVAFWCNPISGHATLYWYQQILGQGPKLLIQFQNNGVVDDSQLPKDRFSAERLKGVDSTLKIQPAKLEDSAVYLCASSLSRVTGELFFGEGSRLTVL.

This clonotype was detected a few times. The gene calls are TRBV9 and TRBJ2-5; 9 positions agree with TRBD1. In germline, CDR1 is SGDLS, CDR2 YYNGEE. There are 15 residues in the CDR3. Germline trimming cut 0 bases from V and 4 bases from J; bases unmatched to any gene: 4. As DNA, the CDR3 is TGTGCCAGCAGCGTAGTGGAGGGACAGGGAGAGACCCAGTACTTC. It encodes CASSVVEGQGETQYF.

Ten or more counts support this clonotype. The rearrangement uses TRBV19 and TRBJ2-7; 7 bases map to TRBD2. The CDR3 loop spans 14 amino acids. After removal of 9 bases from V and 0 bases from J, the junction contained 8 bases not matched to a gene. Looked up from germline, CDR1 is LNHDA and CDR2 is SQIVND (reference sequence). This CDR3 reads CASRRTRGSYEQYF. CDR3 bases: TGTGCCAGCCGTAGGACTAGGGGCTCCTACGAGCAGTACTTC.

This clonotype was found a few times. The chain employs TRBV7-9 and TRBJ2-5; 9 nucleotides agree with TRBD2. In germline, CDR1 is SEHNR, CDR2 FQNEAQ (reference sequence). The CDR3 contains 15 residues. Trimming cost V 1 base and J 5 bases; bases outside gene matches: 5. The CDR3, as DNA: TGTGCCAGCAGCTTAGTAGCGGGGGCATGGGAGACCCAGTACTTC. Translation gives CASSLVAGAWETQYF.

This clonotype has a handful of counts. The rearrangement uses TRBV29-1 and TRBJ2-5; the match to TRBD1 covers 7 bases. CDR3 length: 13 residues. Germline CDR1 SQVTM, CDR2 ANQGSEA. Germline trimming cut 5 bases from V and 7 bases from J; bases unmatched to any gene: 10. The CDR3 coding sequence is TGCAGCGTTCGGGACAGCCAAGATGGGACCCAGTACTTC. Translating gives CSVRDSQDGTQYF.

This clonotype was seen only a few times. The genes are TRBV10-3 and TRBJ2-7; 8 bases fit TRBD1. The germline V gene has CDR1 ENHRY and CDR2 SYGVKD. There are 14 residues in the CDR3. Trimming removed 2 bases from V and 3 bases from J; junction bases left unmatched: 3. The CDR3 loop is CAISEGQGVYEQYF. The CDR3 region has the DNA TGTGCCATCAGTGAGGGACAGGGTGTCTACGAGCAGTACTTC.

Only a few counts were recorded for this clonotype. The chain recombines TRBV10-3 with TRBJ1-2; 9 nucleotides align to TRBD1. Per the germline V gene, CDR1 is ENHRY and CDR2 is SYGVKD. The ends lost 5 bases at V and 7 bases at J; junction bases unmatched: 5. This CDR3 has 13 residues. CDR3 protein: CAISPGQGSGYTF. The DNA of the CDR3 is TGTGCCATCAGTCCGGGACAGGGCAGTGGCTACACCTTC.

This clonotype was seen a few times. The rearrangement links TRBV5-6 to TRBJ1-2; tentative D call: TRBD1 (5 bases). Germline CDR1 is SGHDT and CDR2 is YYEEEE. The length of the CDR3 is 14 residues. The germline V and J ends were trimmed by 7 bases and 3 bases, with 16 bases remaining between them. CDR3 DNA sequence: TGTGCCAGCCGCCAGGATGGGGGTGACTATGGCTACACCTTC. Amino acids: CASRQDGGDYGYTF.

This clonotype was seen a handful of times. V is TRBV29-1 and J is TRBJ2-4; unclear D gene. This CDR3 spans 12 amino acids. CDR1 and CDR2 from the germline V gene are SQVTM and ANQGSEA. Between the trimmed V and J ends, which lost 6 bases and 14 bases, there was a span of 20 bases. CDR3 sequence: CSVTRPGSKEYF. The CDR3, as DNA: TGCAGCGTGACGAGACCCGGGTCAAAAGAGTACTTC.

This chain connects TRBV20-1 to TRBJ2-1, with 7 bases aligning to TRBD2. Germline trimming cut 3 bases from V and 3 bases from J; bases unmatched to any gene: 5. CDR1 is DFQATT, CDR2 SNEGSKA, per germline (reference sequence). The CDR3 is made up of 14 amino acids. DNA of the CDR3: TGCAGTGCTAGTGGTCTAGCGGACTACAATGAGCAGTTCTTC. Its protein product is CSASGLADYNEQFF.